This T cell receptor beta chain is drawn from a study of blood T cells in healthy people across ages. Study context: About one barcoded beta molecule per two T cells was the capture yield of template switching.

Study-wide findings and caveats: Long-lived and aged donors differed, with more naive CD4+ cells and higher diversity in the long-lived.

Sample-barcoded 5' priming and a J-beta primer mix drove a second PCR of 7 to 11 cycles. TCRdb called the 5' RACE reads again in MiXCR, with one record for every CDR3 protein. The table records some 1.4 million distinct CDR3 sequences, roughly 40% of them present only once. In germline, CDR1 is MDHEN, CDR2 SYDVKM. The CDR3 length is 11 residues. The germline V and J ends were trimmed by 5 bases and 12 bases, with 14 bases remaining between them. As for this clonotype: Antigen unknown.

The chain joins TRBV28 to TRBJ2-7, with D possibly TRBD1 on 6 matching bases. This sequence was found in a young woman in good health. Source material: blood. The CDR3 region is CASSSTGLRYF. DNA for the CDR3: TGTGCCAGCAGTAGTACAGGGTTGCGGTACTTC. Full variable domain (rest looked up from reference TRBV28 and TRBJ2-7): DVKVTQSSRYLVKRTGEKVFLECVQDMDHENMFWYRQDPGLGLRLIYFSYDVKMKEKGDIPEGYSVSREKKERFSLILESASTNQTSMYLCASSSTGLRYFGPGTRLTVT.